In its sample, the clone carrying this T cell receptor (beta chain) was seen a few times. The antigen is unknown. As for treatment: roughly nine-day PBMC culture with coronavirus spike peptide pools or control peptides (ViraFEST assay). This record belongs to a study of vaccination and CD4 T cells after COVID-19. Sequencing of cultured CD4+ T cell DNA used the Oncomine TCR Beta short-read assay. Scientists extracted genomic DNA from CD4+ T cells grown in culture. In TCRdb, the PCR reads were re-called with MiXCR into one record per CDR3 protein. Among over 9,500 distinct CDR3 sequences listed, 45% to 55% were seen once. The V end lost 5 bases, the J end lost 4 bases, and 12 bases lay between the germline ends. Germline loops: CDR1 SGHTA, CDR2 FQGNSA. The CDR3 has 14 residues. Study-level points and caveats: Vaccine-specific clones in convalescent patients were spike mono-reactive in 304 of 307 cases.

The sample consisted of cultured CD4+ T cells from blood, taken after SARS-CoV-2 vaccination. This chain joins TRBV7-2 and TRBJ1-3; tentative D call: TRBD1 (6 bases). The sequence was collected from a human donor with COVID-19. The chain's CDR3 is CASSVSGGGNTIYF. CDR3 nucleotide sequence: TGTGCCAGCAGCGTTTCTGGGGGCGGAAACACCATATATTTT.